Each of the 17 T cell receptor beta chains below was sequenced from the same sample in a study of blood T cell repertoires in COVID-19. TCRdb's table, derived via immunoSEQ multiplex PCR, lists solely in-frame clones and lacks some. The sample shows 60,000 or so clones, 76% of them seen only once. The sample comprised peripheral blood. The receptors were gathered from a woman between 45 and 65 years old with active or convalescent COVID-19.

The chain links TRBV27 to TRBJ2-7; TRBD1 aligns across 12 bases. With 5 bases clipped from V and 2 bases from J, the junction kept 7 bases outside the gene matches. The length of the CDR3 is 16 residues. CDR1 MNHEY and CDR2 SMNVEV come from the germline V gene (reference sequence). The CDR3 bases are TGTGCCAGCAGTAACGGGGGGACAGGGGGCCCCTACGAGCAGTACTTC. Its protein product is CASSNGGTGGPYEQYF.

The chain recombines TRBV12-3 or TRBV12-4 with TRBJ2-1; D not certain. V shed 5 bases and J shed 8 bases, with 10 bases lying between them. The CDR3 loop spans 12 amino acids. The CDR3 loop reads CASSPPGYEQFF. CDR3 DNA: TGTGCCAGCAGTCCCCCCGGGTATGAGCAGTTCTTC.

V usage is TRBV27 and J usage is TRBJ2-3; tentatively, D is TRBD1 (6 bases). Trimming pared 8 bases from V and 4 bases from J, leaving 25 bases between. Germline values: CDR1 MNHEY, CDR2 SMNVEV (reference sequence). This CDR3 has 17 amino acids. The CDR3 sequence: CASSLRAPRGSSDTQYF. In nucleotides, the CDR3 is TGTGCCAGCTCGTTACGGGCTCCCAGGGGAAGCTCAGATACGCAGTATTTT.

The chain has TRBV5-6 and TRBJ2-5; 12 bases line up with TRBD2. Losses at the gene ends were 4 bases for V and 5 bases for J; bases not matched to a gene: 3. Germline values: CDR1 SGHDT, CDR2 YYEEEE. The CDR3 length is 14 residues. CDR3 sequence reads: CASSNGLAGETQYF. The DNA of the CDR3 is TGTGCCAGCAGCAACGGACTAGCGGGGGAGACCCAGTACTTC.

CDR3 residues: CASSQVNSGMNEQFF. The CDR3 DNA reads as TGTGCCAGCAGCCAAGTCAATAGCGGGATGAATGAGCAGTTCTTC. The chain joins TRBV3-1 (or the pseudogene TRBV3-2) to TRBJ2-1; TRBD2 agrees at 8 bases. V dropped 1 base and J dropped 7; count of bases not matched to a gene: 6. The CDR3 has 15 amino acids. Germline CDR1 and CDR2: LGHDT and YNNKEL (reference sequence).

The rearrangement joins TRBV6-5 to TRBJ2-5, with a weak D call TRBD2 (6 bases). V was shortened by 4 bases and J by 5 bases, with 11 bases between the two germline ends. Germline CDR1 is MNHEY and CDR2 is SVGAGI. This CDR3 has 13 residues. CDR3 bases: TGTGCCAGCAGTTTGTGGGGAGGCGAGACCCAGTACTTC. It translates to CASSLWGGETQYF.

A single count supports this clone. The chain employs TRBV30 and TRBJ1-2; 7 nucleotides agree with TRBD1. This CDR3 region has 13 residues. The ends lost 2 bases at V and 7 bases at J; junction bases unmatched: 7. The germline V gene encodes CDR1 GTSNPN and CDR2 SVGIG (reference sequence). The CDR3 is CAWSPNHRGGYTF. The CDR3 nucleotides are TGTGCCTGGAGTCCAAACCACAGGGGTGGCTACACCTTC.

CDR3 amino acids: CASSIGLKNYGYTF. The CDR3 nucleotides are TGTGCCAGTAGTATAGGGCTGAAAAACTATGGCTACACCTTC. The gene calls are TRBV19 and TRBJ1-2, with D hard to call. The CDR3 length is 14 residues. V lost 1 base and J lost 2, with 8 bases in between. Germline V gene data show CDR1 as LNHDA and CDR2 as SQIVND (reference sequence). The whole variable domain, filled in from reference TRBV19 and TRBJ1-2, reads DGGITQSPKYLFRKEGQNVTLSCEQNLNHDAMYWYRQDPGQGLRLIYYSQIVNDFQKGDIAEGYSVSREKKESFPLTVTSAQKNPTAFYLCASSIGLKNYGYTFGSGTRLTVV.

This chain uses TRBV7-6 with TRBJ1-5; D remains unclear. The CDR3 loop spans 15 amino acids. The germline CDR1 and CDR2 sequences are SGHVS and FNYEAQ. V dropped 2 bases and J dropped 8 bases, with 16 bases sitting between them. For the CDR3, the DNA is TGTGCCAGCAGCTTACTCCGCGGACTCTCCGAGCCCCAGCATTTT. The encoded protein is CASSLLRGLSEPQHF. Supplemented by reference TRBV7-6 and TRBJ1-5, the full variable domain reads GAGVSQSPRYKVTKRGQDVALRCDPISGHVSLYWYRQALGQGPEFLTYFNYEAQQDKSGLPNDRFSAERPEGSISTLTIQRTEQRDSAMYRCASSLLRGLSEPQHFGDGTRLSIL.

The chain has TRBV5-1 and TRBJ1-1, with D perhaps matching TRBD1 (6 bases). The CDR3 is 15 amino acids. Trimming pared 4 bases from V and 4 bases from J, leaving 17 bases between. Germline V CDR1 and CDR2: SGHRS, YFSETQ. This CDR3 is CASSPQGSGITEAFF. In nucleotides, the CDR3 is TGCGCCAGCAGCCCACAGGGCTCCGGGATCACTGAAGCTTTCTTT.

V is TRBV30 and J is TRBJ1-2; 7 nucleotides match TRBD1. The V and J ends lost 5 bases and 6 bases, in that order; junction bases with no gene match: 12. This CDR3 is 14 amino acids long. Germline assignment: CDR1 GTSNPN and CDR2 SVGIG (reference sequence). CDR3 DNA sequence: TGTGCCTGGGGCCGACAGGGCTCTCTGCATGGCTACACCTTC. It encodes CAWGRQGSLHGYTF. The variable domain in full, with the rest retrieved from reference TRBV30 and TRBJ1-2, is SQTIHQWPATLVQPVGSPLSLECTVEGTSNPNLYWYRQAAGRGLQLLFYSVGIGQISSEVPQNLSASRPQDRQFILSSKKLLLSDSGFYLCAWGRQGSLHGYTFGSGTRLTVV.

V is TRBV12-3 or TRBV12-4 and J is TRBJ2-5; TRBD1 agrees at 8 bases. The length of the CDR3 is 13 residues. V lost 3 bases to trimming and J lost 6 bases; unmatched junction nucleotides: 3. The CDR3 sequence is CASSLGDRKTQYF. In DNA form, the CDR3 reads TGTGCCAGCAGTTTGGGGGACAGGAAGACCCAGTACTTC.

The V gene is TRBV27, the J gene TRBJ2-2; 8 bases map to TRBD2. This CDR3 has 16 residues. Trimming cost V 5 bases and J 2 bases; bases outside gene matches: 7. CDR1 MNHEY and CDR2 SMNVEV come from the germline V gene (reference sequence). In DNA, the CDR3 is TGTGCCAGCAGTCTAGCGGGCAGGATCAACACCGGGGAGCTGTTTTTT. Translation: CASSLAGRINTGELFF.

The V and J genes are TRBV2 and TRBJ1-3; unclear D gene. Trimming pared 7 bases from V and 4 bases from J, leaving 8 bases between. The germline gives CDR1 SNHLY, CDR2 FYNNEI. The CDR3 is made up of 12 amino acids. The DNA for the CDR3 is TGTGCCAGCAAATCTCAGGGAAACACCATATATTTT. It translates to CASKSQGNTIYF.

This clone came up once. The chain is built from TRBV29-1 and TRBJ2-1; TRBD1 agrees at 8 bases. Germline CDR1 reads SQVTM; CDR2 reads ANQGSEA. This CDR3 region has 16 residues. The trim removed 1 base at V and 3 bases at J, leaving 8 bases unmatched. Here the CDR3 DNA reads TGCAGCGTTGAAGTAAGGGGACAGGTCTACTACAATGAGCAGTTCTTC. Protein product: CSVEVRGQVYYNEQFF.

J is TRBJ1-1 and V is TRBV6-1; TRBD1 aligns across 7 bases. CDR1 is MNHNS and CDR2 is SASEGT in the germline V gene. This CDR3 comprises 12 residues. J lost 11 bases, V lost 3 bases, and 6 bases had no gene match. The CDR3 is CASSDRGSSAFF. The CDR3 nucleotides are TGTGCCAGCAGTGACAGGGGGTCGAGCGCTTTCTTT.

This clone was seen only once. Possible read error: a much larger clone is one base away. The sample carries other DNA sequences with the same CDR3. The chain recombines TRBV7-2 with TRBJ1-2; 8 bases are a match to TRBD1. The CDR3 loop spans 13 amino acids. Germline loops: CDR1 SGHTA, CDR2 FQGNSA. Trimming at V came to 5 bases and at J to 2 bases, leaving 1 base not matched to a gene. CDR3 residues: CASSRDRNYGYTF. The CDR3 DNA reads as TGTGCCAGCAGCCGGGACAGGAACTATGGCTACACCTTC.